This T cell receptor beta chain was sequenced for a study of blood T cells in healthy people across ages. Regarding the study as a whole: Possibly, changes in expanded clonotypes were confounded because donor CMV status was unknown. The lack of PBMC sorting stopped any conclusive naive versus antigen-experienced comparison.

This clonotype occurred a few times. Its matching antigen is unknown. Sample-barcoded 5' priming and a J-beta primer mix drove a second PCR of roughly 7 to 11 cycles. A tag from a template-switch adaptor with 12 random nucleotides marked each cDNA molecule. TCRdb reprocessed the 5' RACE reads via MiXCR and lists one record per CDR3 protein. The sample shows about 1,000,000 distinct CDR3 sequences, more than 35% of them seen only once. The V gene's germline CDR1 is MNHEY and CDR2 SMNVEV (reference sequence). The CDR3 is 15 amino acids. The V segment lost 5 bases and the J segment 8 bases; nucleotides outside the gene matches: 14. In each sample, at least 6 million PBMCs were isolated.

The receptor was derived from a woman aged 60-75 years in good health. This chain uses TRBV27 with TRBJ1-2; 7 bases match TRBD1. Source material: blood. The CDR3 region has the DNA TGTGCCAGCAGTCCCGGGACAGAGTCCGTGTTAGGCTACACCTTC. Translating it yields CASSPGTESVLGYTF.